This T cell receptor beta chain comes out of a study of blood T cell repertoires in COVID-19. Looking at the study overall: The origin of the acute and convalescent COVID-19 samples was the United States, Italy and Spain.

Trimming shortened V by 1 base and J by 0 bases, and 10 bases separated the two germline ends. The CDR3 has 15 residues. Germline V lookup: CDR1 LNHNV, CDR2 YYDKDF (reference sequence). Authors' data handling: For nucleated cells, counts were estimated from reference gene primer amplification. Measured with immunoSEQ multiplex PCR; TCRdb has only the in-frame clones, and not every one. That table gives V, J and clone size, and the DNA gave D and trimming. The sample records a few hundred thousand clones, roughly 91% being singletons. Symptom resolution, clearance, or two negative PCRs marked the recovered donors of Cohort 3.

The sequenced sample was PBMCs or T cells enriched from blood (not recorded which). The clonotype comes from a woman younger than 35 who had recovered from COVID-19. The rearrangement joins TRBV15 to TRBJ2-7, with TRBD2 as a possible D gene (5 bases). The CDR3 DNA reads TGTGCCACCAGCAGAGTAAGAGGGAGCTCCTACGAGCAGTACTTC. Protein product: CATSRVRGSSYEQYF.